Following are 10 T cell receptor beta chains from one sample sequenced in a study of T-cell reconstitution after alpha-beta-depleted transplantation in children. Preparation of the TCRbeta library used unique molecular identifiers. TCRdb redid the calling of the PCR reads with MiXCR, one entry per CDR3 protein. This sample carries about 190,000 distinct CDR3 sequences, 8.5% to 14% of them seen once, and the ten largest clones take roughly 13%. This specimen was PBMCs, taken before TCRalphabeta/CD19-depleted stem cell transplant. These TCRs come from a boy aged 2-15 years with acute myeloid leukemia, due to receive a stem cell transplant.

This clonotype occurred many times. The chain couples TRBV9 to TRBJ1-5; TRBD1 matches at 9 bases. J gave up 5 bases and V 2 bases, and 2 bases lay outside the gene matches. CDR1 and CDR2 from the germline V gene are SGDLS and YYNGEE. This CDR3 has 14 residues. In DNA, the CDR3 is TGTGCCAGCAGCGTTGGGACAGGGCATCAGCCCCAGCATTTT. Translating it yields CASSVGTGHQPQHF.

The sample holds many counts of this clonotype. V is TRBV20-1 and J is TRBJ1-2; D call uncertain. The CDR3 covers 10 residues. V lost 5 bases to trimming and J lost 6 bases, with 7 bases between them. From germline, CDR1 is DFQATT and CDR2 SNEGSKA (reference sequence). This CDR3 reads CSASKDGYTF. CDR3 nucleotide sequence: TGCAGTGCTTCAAAAGATGGCTACACCTTC.

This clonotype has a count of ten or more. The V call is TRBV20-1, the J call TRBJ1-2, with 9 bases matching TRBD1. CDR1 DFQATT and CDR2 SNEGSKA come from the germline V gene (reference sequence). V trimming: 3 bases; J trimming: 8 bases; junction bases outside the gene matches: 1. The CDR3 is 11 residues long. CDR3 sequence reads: CSASGQGGYTF. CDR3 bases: TGCAGTGCTAGTGGACAGGGGGGCTACACCTTC.

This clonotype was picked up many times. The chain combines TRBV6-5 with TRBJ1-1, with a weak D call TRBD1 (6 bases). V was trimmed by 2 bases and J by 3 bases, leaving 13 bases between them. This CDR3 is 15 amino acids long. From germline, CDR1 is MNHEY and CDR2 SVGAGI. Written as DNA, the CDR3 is TGTGCCAGCAGTTACCACGGGGGGCGGGACACTGAAGCTTTCTTT. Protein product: CASSYHGGRDTEAFF.

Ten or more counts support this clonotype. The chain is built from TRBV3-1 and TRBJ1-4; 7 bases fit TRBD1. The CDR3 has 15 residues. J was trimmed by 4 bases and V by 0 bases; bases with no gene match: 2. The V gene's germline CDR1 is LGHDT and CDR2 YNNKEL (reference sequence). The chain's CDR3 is CASSQDGTVNEKLFF. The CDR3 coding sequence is TGTGCCAGCAGCCAAGACGGGACAGTTAATGAAAAACTGTTTTTT. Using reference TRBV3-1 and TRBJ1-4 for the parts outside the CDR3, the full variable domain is DTAVSQTPKYLVTQMGNDKSIKCEQNLGHDTMYWYKQDSKKFLKIMFSYNNKELIINETVPNRFSPKSPDKAHLNLHINSLELGDSAVYFCASSQDGTVNEKLFFGSGTQLSVL.

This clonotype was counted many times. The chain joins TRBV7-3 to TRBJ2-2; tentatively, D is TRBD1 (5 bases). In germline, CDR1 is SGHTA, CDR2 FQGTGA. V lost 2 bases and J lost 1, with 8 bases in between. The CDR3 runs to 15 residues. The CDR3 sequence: CASSLLGQNTGELFF. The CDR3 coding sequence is TGTGCCAGCAGCTTATTAGGACAGAACACCGGGGAGCTGTTTTTT.

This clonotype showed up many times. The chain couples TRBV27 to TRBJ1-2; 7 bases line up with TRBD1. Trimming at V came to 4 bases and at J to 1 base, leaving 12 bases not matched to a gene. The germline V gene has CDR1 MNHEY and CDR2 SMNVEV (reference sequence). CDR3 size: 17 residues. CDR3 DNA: TGTGCCAGCAGTTCTAGAGGGGGCGGGGCGTTTAACTATGGCTACACCTTC. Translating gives CASSSRGGGAFNYGYTF.

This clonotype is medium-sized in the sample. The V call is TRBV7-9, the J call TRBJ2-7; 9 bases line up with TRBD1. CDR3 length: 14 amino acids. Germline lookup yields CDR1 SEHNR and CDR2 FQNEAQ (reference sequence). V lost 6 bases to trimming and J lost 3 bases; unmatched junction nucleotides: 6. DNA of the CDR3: TGTGCCAGCAGGTCAGACAGGGGGTTCTACGAGCAGTACTTC. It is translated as CASRSDRGFYEQYF.

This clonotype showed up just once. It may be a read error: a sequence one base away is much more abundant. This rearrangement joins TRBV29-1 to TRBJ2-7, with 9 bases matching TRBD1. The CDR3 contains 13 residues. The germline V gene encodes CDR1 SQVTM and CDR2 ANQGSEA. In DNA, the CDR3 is TGCAGCGTTACGGGACAGGGCAACTACGAGCAGTCCTTC. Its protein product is CSVTGQGNYEQSF.

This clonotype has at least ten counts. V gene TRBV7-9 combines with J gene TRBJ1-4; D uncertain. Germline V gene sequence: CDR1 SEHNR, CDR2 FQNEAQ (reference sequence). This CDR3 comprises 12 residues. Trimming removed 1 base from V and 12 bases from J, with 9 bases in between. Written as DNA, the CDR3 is TGTGCCAGCAGCTTAGGAAGATCGGAACTGTTTTTT. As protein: CASSLGRSELFF.